The next 30 T cell receptor beta chains were all read from a single sample in a study of shared clonotypes between healthy human individuals. The assay was immunoSEQ multiplex PCR, and TCRdb's table has in-frame clones only and misses some. The table shows around 350,000 clones, with around 70% occurring only once. Sequencing was done on a sample of memory CD4+ T cells sorted from blood. Noted subset: CD45RA-negative fraction. The receptors originated from a man in his thirties or forties in good health.

V gene TRBV7-7 combines with J gene TRBJ2-5; tentative D call: TRBD1 (5 bases). The CDR3 has 14 amino acids. Trimming shortened V by 5 bases and J by 5 bases, and 15 bases separated the two germline ends. Germline V gene lookup returns CDR1 SSHAT and CDR2 FNYEAQ (reference sequence). The CDR3 DNA is TGTGCCAGCAGCCCAGGGCCCTCGAGGGAGACCCAGTACTTC. This codes for CASSPGPSRETQYF.

The chain links TRBV19 to TRBJ2-4, with a possible D match to TRBD1 (5 bases). Germline V gene data show CDR1 as LNHDA and CDR2 as SQIVND (reference sequence). The CDR3 consists of 16 residues. Trimming stripped 3 bases from V and 0 bases from J, with 12 bases between. The CDR3 nucleotides are TGTGCCAGTAGTATTCCGACAGAGGTAGCCAAAAACATTCAGTACTTC. This codes for CASSIPTEVAKNIQYF. Looking up the rest from reference TRBV19 and TRBJ2-4 gives the full variable domain: DGGITQSPKYLFRKEGQNVTLSCEQNLNHDAMYWYRQDPGQGLRLIYYSQIVNDFQKGDIAEGYSVSREKKESFPLTVTSAQKNPTAFYLCASSIPTEVAKNIQYFGAGTRLSVL.

The chain couples TRBV5-1 to TRBJ1-2, with TRBD1 as a possible D gene (6 bases). The length of the CDR3 is 13 residues. The germline CDR1 and CDR2 sequences are SGHRS and YFSETQ. V lost 3 bases, J lost 4 bases, and 10 bases lay in between. In DNA form, the CDR3 reads TGCGCCAGCAGCTCCCAGGGGAGCTATGGCTACACCTTC. The encoded protein is CASSSQGSYGYTF.

This CDR3 reads CASSSTRGEPQHF. The CDR3, as DNA: TGTGCCAGTAGTTCAACCAGGGGTGAGCCCCAGCATTTT. J is TRBJ1-5 and V is TRBV19; the D gene is possibly TRBD1 (6 bases). The germline V and J ends were trimmed by 5 bases and 8 bases, with 13 bases remaining between them. Germline V gene sequence: CDR1 LNHDA, CDR2 SQIVND (reference sequence). CDR3 size: 13 residues. The full variable domain, with the rest looked up from reference TRBV19 and TRBJ1-5, is DGGITQSPKYLFRKEGQNVTLSCEQNLNHDAMYWYRQDPGQGLRLIYYSQIVNDFQKGDIAEGYSVSREKKESFPLTVTSAQKNPTAFYLCASSSTRGEPQHFGDGTRLSIL.

The rearrangement links TRBV7-2 to TRBJ2-1; either TRBD1 or TRBD2 may supply D (7 bases each). CDR3 length: 15 amino acids. Germline V gene lookup returns CDR1 SGHTA and CDR2 FQGNSA. The V gene lost 6 bases and the J gene lost 0 bases, with 12 bases spanning the gap. CDR3 protein: CASRGGGSSYNEQFF. CDR3 nucleotides: TGTGCCAGCAGAGGGGGCGGGAGCTCCTACAATGAGCAGTTCTTC.

This clone showed up just once. The V and J genes are TRBV5-1 and TRBJ2-2, with TRBD1 matching over 9 bases. CDR1 is SGHRS, CDR2 YFSETQ, per germline. The CDR3 sequence is 16 residues long. V dropped 4 bases and J dropped 6; count of bases not matched to a gene: 10. This chain's CDR3 is CASSPLQGASAGELFF. CDR3 nucleotides: TGCGCCAGCAGCCCGTTACAGGGGGCGAGTGCCGGGGAGCTGTTTTTT. Filled out from reference TRBV5-1 and TRBJ2-2, the complete variable domain reads KAGVTQTPRYLIKTRGQQVTLSCSPISGHRSVSWYQQTPGQGLQFLFEYFSETQRNKGNFPGRFSGRQFSNSRSEMNVSTLELGDSALYLCASSPLQGASAGELFFGEGSRLTVL.

The chain links TRBV18 to TRBJ2-3, with TRBD2 matching over 7 bases. This CDR3 spans 15 amino acids. With 3 bases clipped from V and 4 bases from J, the junction kept 7 bases outside the gene matches. Germline CDR1 and CDR2: KGHSH and LQKENI. CDR3 bases: TGTGCCAGCTCACCTTATGCGGGAGTGGCAGATACGCAGTATTTT. It encodes CASSPYAGVADTQYF.

The CDR3 protein is CASSRDQGEKLFF. CDR3 coding DNA: TGTGCCAGCAGTAGGGACCAGGGAGAAAAACTGTTTTTT. V usage is TRBV5-4 and J usage is TRBJ1-4, with a tentative D call TRBD1 (5 bases). The V end lost 5 bases, the J end lost 8 bases, and 13 bases lay between the germline ends. This CDR3 is built from 13 residues. Germline V gives CDR1 SGHNT, CDR2 YYREEE (reference sequence).

The chain employs TRBV28 and TRBJ2-7; 9 nucleotides line up with TRBD1. Germline V gene lookup returns CDR1 MDHEN and CDR2 SYDVKM. The V gene end was trimmed by 3 bases and the J gene end by 3 bases; junction bases not matched to a gene: 9. The CDR3 has 16 amino acids. The CDR3 sequence is CASSLATGTGFYEQYF. The DNA of the CDR3 is TGTGCCAGCAGTTTGGCTACCGGGACAGGGTTCTACGAGCAGTACTTC.

This sequence joins TRBV7-2 and TRBJ2-2; no reliable D call. Trimming left V 3 bases short and J 7 bases short, with 12 bases between. The germline V gene encodes CDR1 SGHTA and CDR2 FQGNSA. CDR3 size: 14 residues. DNA for the CDR3: TGTGCCAGCAGCTTTGTACAGTCGGTCGGGGAGCTGTTTTTT. As protein: CASSFVQSVGELFF.

CDR3 region: CASSEVHLGGMYEQYF. In DNA, the CDR3 is TGTGCCAGCAGTGAGGTACACTTAGGGGGCATGTACGAGCAGTACTTC. The rearrangement joins TRBV6-1 to TRBJ2-7; 7 nucleotides agree with TRBD1. V was clipped by 3 bases and J by 4 bases; unmatched bases: 12. There are 16 residues in the CDR3. Germline CDR1 and CDR2: MNHNS and SASEGT.

There are many counts of this clone. The rearrangement links TRBV29-1 to TRBJ2-2; 14 bases map to TRBD2. V trimming: 6 bases; J trimming: 6 bases; junction bases outside the gene matches: 3. Germline V gene sequence: CDR1 SQVTM, CDR2 ANQGSEA. This CDR3 contains 14 residues. CDR3 sequence: CSVRLAGGPGELFF. DNA of the CDR3: TGCAGCGTACGACTAGCGGGAGGGCCCGGGGAGCTGTTTTTT.

This sequence joins TRBV25-1 and TRBJ2-5, with TRBD1 identical over 9 bases. The CDR3 sequence is 16 residues long. Germline-derived CDR1 and CDR2 are MGHDK and SYGVNS. The trim removed 4 bases at V and 3 bases at J, leaving 9 bases unmatched. CDR3 in amino acids: CASSVRTGAWEETQYF. The CDR3 region has the DNA TGTGCCAGCAGTGTCAGGACAGGGGCTTGGGAAGAGACCCAGTACTTC. The entire variable domain, with the rest obtained from reference TRBV25-1 and TRBJ2-5, is as follows: EADIYQTPRYLVIGTGKKITLECSQTMGHDKMYWYQQDPGMELHLIHYSYGVNSTEKGDLSSESTVSRIRTEHFPLTLESARPSHTSQYLCASSVRTGAWEETQYFGPGTRLLVL.

V usage is TRBV6-1 and J usage is TRBJ2-2; the D call may be TRBD1 or TRBD2 (6 bases each). This CDR3 comprises 15 residues. CDR1 is MNHNS, CDR2 SASEGT, per germline. V was trimmed by 2 bases and J by 4 bases, leaving 11 bases between them. For the CDR3, the DNA is TGTGCCAGCAGTGAAATAGGAGGGGGCACCGGGGAGCTGTTTTTT. This encodes CASSEIGGGTGELFF.

This chain joins TRBV19 and TRBJ2-1; TRBD1 matches at 9 bases. This CDR3 contains 15 residues. The germline V gene has CDR1 LNHDA and CDR2 SQIVND (reference sequence). The V and J ends lost 5 bases and 4 bases, in that order; junction bases with no gene match: 6. Here the CDR3 DNA reads TGTGCCAGTAGTTTCGGACAGGGGCTATACAATGAGCAGTTCTTC. Protein product: CASSFGQGLYNEQFF.

The chain couples TRBV5-1 to TRBJ2-1, with D hard to call. The germline gives CDR1 SGHRS, CDR2 YFSETQ. This CDR3 contains 14 residues. V dropped 4 bases and J dropped 8 bases, with 16 bases sitting between them. The CDR3 nucleotides are TGCGCCAGCAGCGTCCGGGTCGGGCCCGATGAGCAGTTCTTC. Its translation is CASSVRVGPDEQFF.

J is TRBJ1-1 and V is TRBV18; 9 nucleotides align to TRBD1. Trimming took 6 bases from V and 3 from J; bases not matched to a gene: 14. The germline gives CDR1 KGHSH, CDR2 LQKENI. This CDR3 region has 17 residues. CDR3 protein: CASSVTWDRVSDTEAFF. The CDR3 nucleotides are TGTGCCAGCTCGGTTACTTGGGACAGGGTGAGTGACACTGAAGCTTTCTTT.

The chain links TRBV10-2 to TRBJ1-2; D is possibly TRBD1 (6 bases). CDR1 and CDR2 from the germline V gene are WSHSY and SAAADI. Trimming left V 6 bases short and J 2 bases short, with 13 bases between. CDR3 length: 14 amino acids. CDR3 sequence (DNA): TGCGCCAGCAGCGCCCATACAGGGAACTATGGCTACACCTTC. This encodes CASSAHTGNYGYTF.

The CDR3 region is CASSLKGSQPQHF. CDR3 coding DNA: TGTGCCAGCAGCTTAAAGGGGAGCCAGCCCCAGCATTTT. V usage is TRBV7-9 and J usage is TRBJ1-5, with D possibly matching TRBD1 (5 bases). Germline CDR1 and CDR2: SEHNR and FQNEAQ (reference sequence). V was trimmed by 2 bases and J by 7 bases, leaving 9 bases between them. The CDR3 has 13 residues.

The V and J genes are TRBV5-1 and TRBJ2-3; TRBD2 might be the D (5 bases). Germline V gene lookup returns CDR1 SGHRS and CDR2 YFSETQ. The ends were cut back, 3 bases at V and 4 bases at J, with 15 bases in the middle. This CDR3 contains 15 residues. CDR3 nucleotides: TGCGCCAGCAGCTCTTCGGGGTGGGTAGCAGATACGCAGTATTTT. Translating it yields CASSSSGWVADTQYF.

V and J are TRBV6-4 and TRBJ2-2, with TRBD1 matching 7 bases. Trimming removed 6 bases from V and 1 base from J; junction bases left unmatched: 2. CDR1 and CDR2 (germline): MRHNA, SNTAGT. The CDR3 is 14 residues long. CDR3 bases: TGTGCCAGCAGCGCAGGGGGGAACACCGGGGAGCTGTTTTTT. It codes for CASSAGGNTGELFF.

The CDR3 protein is CASSARISGGNEQFF. As DNA, the CDR3 is TGTGCCAGCAGTGCAAGGATAAGTGGAGGGAATGAGCAGTTCTTC. The chain has TRBV25-1 and TRBJ2-1; D is perhaps TRBD2 (6 bases). Germline V gives CDR1 MGHDK, CDR2 SYGVNS. The CDR3 length is 15 residues. V dropped 4 bases and J dropped 7 bases, with 17 bases sitting between them.

The rearrangement links TRBV16 to TRBJ2-7; D possibly uses TRBD1 or TRBD2 (5 bases each). Trimming cost V 1 base and J 2 bases, with 12 bases left between them. The CDR3 length is 15 residues. Germline V gives CDR1 KGHSY, CDR2 FQNENV. CDR3 DNA sequence: TGTGCCAGCAGCCAATACCGGGACCAACCCTACGAGCAGTACTTC. Translating gives CASSQYRDQPYEQYF.

The table lists this clone with a count of one. V gene TRBV5-1 combines with J gene TRBJ1-1; D gene unclear. This CDR3 comprises 15 residues. Germline lookup yields CDR1 SGHRS and CDR2 YFSETQ. V gave up 7 bases and J gave up 1 base, with 17 bases separating them. The CDR3 DNA follows: TGCGCCAGCCTCCCCCGGAAGATCGAGAACACTGAAGCTTTCTTT. Its translation: CASLPRKIENTEAFF.

This clone was found a few times. The chain uses TRBV2 and TRBJ2-4; D perhaps matches TRBD1 (5 bases). Per germline, CDR1 SNHLY and CDR2 FYNNEI. The CDR3 consists of 14 residues. Trimming stripped 8 bases from V and 4 bases from J, with 15 bases between. Here the CDR3 DNA reads TGTGCCAGCGGGCCGACAGAGCTAAAAAACATTCAGTACTTC. It is translated as CASGPTELKNIQYF.

This clone was seen a handful of times. The chain is built from TRBV7-3 and TRBJ2-2; the match to TRBD2 covers 7 bases. V shed 1 base and J 7 bases; nucleotides not matched to a gene: 12. Germline CDR1 SGHTA, CDR2 FQGTGA. This CDR3 has 17 residues. The CDR3 region has the DNA TGTGCCAGCAGCTTAAATTCGGCTAGCGGCAGGCACGGGGAGCTGTTTTTT. Its protein is CASSLNSASGRHGELFF. Drawing the rest from reference TRBV7-3 and TRBJ2-2, the complete variable domain is GAGVSQTPSNKVTEKGKYVELRCDPISGHTALYWYRQSLGQGPEFLIYFQGTGAADDSGLPNDRFFAVRPEGSVSTLKIQRTERGDSAVYLCASSLNSASGRHGELFFGEGSRLTVL.

Details on this clone: Other DNA sequences in the sample encode the same CDR3. This rearrangement joins TRBV30 to TRBJ2-7; D not certain. The germline V and J ends were trimmed by 5 bases and 0 bases, with 5 bases remaining between them. Germline-derived CDR1 and CDR2 are GTSNPN and SVGIG (reference sequence). The CDR3 has 11 amino acids. The CDR3 sequence is CAWSDSYEQYF. CDR3 DNA sequence: TGTGCCTGGTCTGACTCCTACGAGCAGTACTTC.

The V and J genes are TRBV5-8 and TRBJ1-5, with D hard to call. The CDR3 runs 16 residues. The germline CDR1 and CDR2 sequences are SGHTS and YDEGEE. Trimming shortened V by 3 bases and J by 3 bases, and 16 bases separated the two germline ends. CDR3: CASSSTKGGFNQPQHF. In nucleotides, the CDR3 is TGTGCCAGCAGCTCAACCAAGGGCGGCTTCAATCAGCCCCAGCATTTT. Filled out from reference TRBV5-8 and TRBJ1-5, the complete variable domain reads EAGVTQSPTHLIKTRGQQATLRCSPISGHTSVYWYQQALGLGLQFLLWYDEGEERNRGNFPPRFSGRQFPNYSSELNVNALELEDSALYLCASSSTKGGFNQPQHFGDGTRLSIL.

The chain recombines TRBV7-2 with TRBJ2-7; D gene unclear. The V end was cut by 1 base, the J end by 3 bases, with 7 bases between. The CDR3 spans 13 residues. CDR1 is SGHTA and CDR2 is FQGNSA in the germline V gene. The CDR3 loop reads CASSLGLGYEQYF. As DNA, the CDR3 is TGTGCCAGCAGCTTAGGGTTGGGCTACGAGCAGTACTTC.

This CDR3 is CASSLPPLGGWSYNEQFF. CDR3 coding DNA: TGTGCCAGCAGTTTACCCCCTCTTGGTGGGTGGTCCTACAATGAGCAGTTCTTC. This chain connects TRBV28 to TRBJ2-1; no reliable D call. Germline V gene data show CDR1 as MDHEN and CDR2 as SYDVKM. This CDR3 is built from 18 residues. V shed 2 bases and J shed 1 base, with 18 bases lying between them.